The 9 T cell receptor beta chains reported below all come from one sample, sequenced in a study of sequential checkpoint blockade in melanoma. The protocol was immunoSEQ multiplex PCR, while the TCRdb copy is restricted to in-frame clones and leaves out a portion. The table records about 9,300 clones, approximately 30% of them present only once. Described treatment: randomized to nivolumab then ipilimumab (arm A) or the reverse (arm B). The sequences come from tumor tissue (inferred from file names), collected from a patient given nivolumab and ipilimumab in sequence. The receptor source for this set is a human donor with melanoma.

This clone was seen many times. Germline and junction disagree at one end, which may indicate a read error. The chain joins TRBV6-8 to TRBJ2-1, with 12 bases that match TRBD2. This CDR3 spans 15 amino acids. Germline V lookup: CDR1 MNHGY, CDR2 SAAAGT. In DNA form, the CDR3 reads TGTGCCATCAGTGCCTCTGGACTAGCGGGGTATGAGCAGTTCTTC. This translates into CAISASGLAGYEQFF.

The chain joins TRBV11-3 to TRBJ2-5; 7 bases agree with TRBD1. Germline-derived CDR1 and CDR2 are SGHNT and YENEEA. Losses at the gene ends were 3 bases for V and 1 base for J; bases not matched to a gene: 2. This CDR3 contains 14 residues. This CDR3 reads CASSLRGLQETQYF. In DNA form, the CDR3 reads TGTGCCAGCAGCTTGAGGGGGCTCCAAGAGACCCAGTACTTC.

DNA for the CDR3: TGTGCCAGCAGTTTAGAAGGGACAGCCAAAAACATTCAGTACTTC. Its translation is CASSLEGTAKNIQYF. V is TRBV28 and J is TRBJ2-4; possibly TRBD1 or TRBD2 for D (5 bases each). V shed 2 bases and J shed 0 bases, with 8 bases lying between them. Germline loops: CDR1 MDHEN, CDR2 SYDVKM. The CDR3 has 15 residues.

This clone appeared a few times. The CDR3 reads CASSPLGRGQGSEQYV. Here the CDR3 DNA reads TGTGCCAGCTCACCATTGGGCCGGGGACAGGGGAGCGAGCAGTACGTC. This chain connects TRBV18 to TRBJ2-7; 10 bases are shared with TRBD1. In germline, CDR1 is KGHSH, CDR2 LQKENI. CDR3 size: 16 residues. The V and J ends lost 2 bases and 6 bases, in that order; junction bases with no gene match: 10.

V is TRBV29-1 and J is TRBJ1-1; no firm D call. The CDR3 is 14 residues long. CDR1 is SQVTM and CDR2 is ANQGSEA in the germline V gene. Trimming took off 3 bases at V and 5 bases at J, with 16 bases between the two ends. CDR3 sequence: CSVEGRLRRTEAFF. CDR3 DNA sequence: TGCAGCGTTGAGGGTCGACTCCGGAGGACTGAAGCTTTCTTT.

A few counts support this clone. The chain carries TRBV6-8 and TRBJ1-2, with D possibly being TRBD1 (5 bases). The V end lost 4 bases, the J end lost 6 bases, and 12 bases lay between the germline ends. The length of the CDR3 is 13 residues. The germline CDR1 and CDR2 sequences are MNHGY and SAAAGT. The CDR3 DNA reads as TGTGCCAGCAGTTCCCCGCCAGGGAATGGCTACACCTTC. Protein: CASSSPPGNGYTF.

This clone was observed once. CDR3 coding DNA: TGTGCCAGTAGTATAGTGGTAGTCCGGGACCCGTATACGGACCAAGAGACCCAGTACTTC. It encodes CASSIVVVRDPYTDQETQYF. The genes are TRBV19 and TRBJ2-5; D tentatively reads TRBD1 or TRBD2 (5 bases each). V gave up 1 base and J gave up 0 bases, with 24 bases separating them. This CDR3 comprises 20 residues. Germline loops: CDR1 LNHDA, CDR2 SQIVND (reference sequence).

This clone was counted between two and nine times. This chain links TRBV2 with TRBJ2-7; 7 bases line up with TRBD1. V shed 5 bases and J 0 bases; nucleotides not matched to a gene: 1. This CDR3 has 13 amino acids. The germline V gene has CDR1 SNHLY and CDR2 FYNNEI. This chain's CDR3 is CASSRDSSYEQYF. CDR3 nucleotides: TGTGCCAGCAGTCGGGACAGCTCCTACGAGCAGTACTTC.

The rearrangement links TRBV6-8 to TRBJ1-3; no definite D call. The V gene lost 5 bases and the J gene lost 0 bases, with 11 bases spanning the gap. The CDR3 sequence is 15 residues long. CDR1 is MNHGY, CDR2 SAAAGT, per germline. CDR3 nucleotides: TGTGCCAGCAGTCCTATCGAGAGCTCTGGAAACACCATATATTTT. This sequence encodes CASSPIESSGNTIYF.